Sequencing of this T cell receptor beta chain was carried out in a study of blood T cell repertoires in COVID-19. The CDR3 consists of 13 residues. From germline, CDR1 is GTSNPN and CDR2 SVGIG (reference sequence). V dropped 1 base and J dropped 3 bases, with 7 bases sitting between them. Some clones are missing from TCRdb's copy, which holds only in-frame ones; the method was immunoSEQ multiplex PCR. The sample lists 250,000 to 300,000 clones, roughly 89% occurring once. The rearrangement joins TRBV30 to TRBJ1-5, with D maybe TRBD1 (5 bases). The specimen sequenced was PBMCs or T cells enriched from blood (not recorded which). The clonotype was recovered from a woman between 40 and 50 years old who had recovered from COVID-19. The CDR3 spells CAWSGQNNQPQHF. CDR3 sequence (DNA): TGTGCCTGGAGTGGACAGAACAATCAGCCCCAGCATTTT.